This T cell receptor beta chain appears in the sequencing data of a study of blood T cells in healthy people across ages. Regarding the study as a whole: PBMCs left unsorted prevented a conclusive naive versus antigen-experienced comparison. It was the long-lived donors that had more naive CD4+ cells and higher diversity than aged donors.

Then a second PCR, running roughly 6 to 11 cycles, was carried out with a sample-barcoded 5' primer and a J-beta primer mix. One entry per CDR3 protein, called by TCRdb with MiXCR from the 5' RACE reads. Of roughly 900,000 distinct CDR3 sequences in the sample, about 48% were seen once. About this clonotype: Its cognate antigen is unknown.

V was pared by 0 bases and J by 1 base, with 3 bases of the junction left unmatched. Germline V gene data show CDR1 as ENHRY and CDR2 as SYGVKD. CDR3 size: 16 residues. V is TRBV10-3 and J is TRBJ2-5; TRBD2 matches 9 bases. This receptor was obtained from a man aged 25-45 years in good health. The material sequenced was blood. Written as DNA, the CDR3 is TGTGCCATCAGTGAGTCCACAGCGGGGGGCCAAGAGACCCAGTACTTC. It codes for CAISESTAGGQETQYF.